The entry below gives a single T cell receptor (beta chain) sequence along with its context. Its antigen is currently unknown. This PCR relied on a set of 60 Vbeta primers and 13 Jbeta primers. The assay was immunoSEQ multiplex PCR, and TCRdb's table has in-frame clones only and misses some. The sample data list roughly 50,000 clones. These data come from a study of cytomegalovirus exposure and HLA in healthy donors. Study-level findings and limits: Investigators reported about 160 TCR beta chains as tied to cytomegalovirus. TRBV6-2, TRBV6-3 and some other V segments were excluded as indistinguishable. A later analysis, which compared TCR beta chains of equal frequency, found the HLA-associated ones more clonally expanded.

CDR3 length: 15 residues. Trimming stripped 1 base from V and 0 bases from J, with 7 bases between. Germline V gene lookup returns CDR1 KGHSH and CDR2 LQKENI. The clonotype comes from an older woman in good health and CMV-seropositive. The chain is built from TRBV18 and TRBJ1-5, with no clear D. Sequencing was done on a sample of PBMCs. In DNA form, the CDR3 reads TGTGCCAGCTCACCACTCAGTAATAGCAATCAGCCCCAGCATTTT. Protein: CASSPLSNSNQPQHF.